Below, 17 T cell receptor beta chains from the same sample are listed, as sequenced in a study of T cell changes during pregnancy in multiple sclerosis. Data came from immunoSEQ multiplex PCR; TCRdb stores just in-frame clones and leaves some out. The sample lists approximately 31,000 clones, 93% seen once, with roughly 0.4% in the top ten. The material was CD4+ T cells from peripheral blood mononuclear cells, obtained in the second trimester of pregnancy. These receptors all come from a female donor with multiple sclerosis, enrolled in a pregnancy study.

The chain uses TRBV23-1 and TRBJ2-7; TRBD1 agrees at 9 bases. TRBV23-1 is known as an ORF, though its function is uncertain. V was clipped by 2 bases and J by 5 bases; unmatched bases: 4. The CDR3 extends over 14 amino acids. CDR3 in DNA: TGCGCCAGCAGTCAAGGGACAGGGTTCCACGAGCAGTACTTC. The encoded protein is CASSQGTGFHEQYF.

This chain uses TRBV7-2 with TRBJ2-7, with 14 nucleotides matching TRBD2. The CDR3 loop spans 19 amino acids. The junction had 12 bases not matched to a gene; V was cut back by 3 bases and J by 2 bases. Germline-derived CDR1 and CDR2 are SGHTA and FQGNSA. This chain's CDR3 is CASSFRPGTSGSQAYEQYF. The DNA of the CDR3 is TGTGCCAGCAGCTTTCGCCCCGGGACTAGCGGGAGTCAGGCCTACGAGCAGTACTTC.

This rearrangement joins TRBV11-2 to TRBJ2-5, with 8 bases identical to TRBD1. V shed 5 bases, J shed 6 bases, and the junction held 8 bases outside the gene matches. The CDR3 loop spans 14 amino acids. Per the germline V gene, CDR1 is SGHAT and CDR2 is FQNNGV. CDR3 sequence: CASSPTGGLKTQYF. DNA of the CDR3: TGTGCCAGCAGCCCAACAGGGGGGTTAAAGACCCAGTACTTC.

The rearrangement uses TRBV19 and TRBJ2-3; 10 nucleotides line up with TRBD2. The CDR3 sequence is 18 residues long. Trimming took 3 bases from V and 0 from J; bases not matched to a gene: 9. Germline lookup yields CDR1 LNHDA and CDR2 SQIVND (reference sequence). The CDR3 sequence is CASSIPTSGTSSTDTQYF. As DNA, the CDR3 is TGTGCCAGTAGTATCCCAACTAGCGGGACCTCTAGCACAGATACGCAGTATTTT.

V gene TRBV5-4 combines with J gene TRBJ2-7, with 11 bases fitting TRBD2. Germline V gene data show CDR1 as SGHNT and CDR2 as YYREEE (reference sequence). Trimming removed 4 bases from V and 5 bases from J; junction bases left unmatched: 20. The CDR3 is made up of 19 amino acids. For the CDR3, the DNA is TGTGCCAGCAGCAGCGGGGGGCTAGCGGGAGGAGGGGACATCCACGAGCAGTACTTC. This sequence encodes CASSSGGLAGGGDIHEQYF.

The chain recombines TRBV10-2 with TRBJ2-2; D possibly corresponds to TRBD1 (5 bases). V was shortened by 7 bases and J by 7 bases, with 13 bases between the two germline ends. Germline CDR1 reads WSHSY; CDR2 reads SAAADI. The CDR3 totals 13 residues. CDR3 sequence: CASNQGMGGELFF. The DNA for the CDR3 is TGCGCCAGCAATCAGGGAATGGGCGGGGAGCTGTTTTTT.

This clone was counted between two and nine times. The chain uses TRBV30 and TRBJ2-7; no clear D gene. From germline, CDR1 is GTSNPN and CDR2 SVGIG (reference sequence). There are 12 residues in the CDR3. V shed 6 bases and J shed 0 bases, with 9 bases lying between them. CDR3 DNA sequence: TGTGCCTGCGACTGGAGCTCCTACGAGCAGTACTTC. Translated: CACDWSSYEQYF.

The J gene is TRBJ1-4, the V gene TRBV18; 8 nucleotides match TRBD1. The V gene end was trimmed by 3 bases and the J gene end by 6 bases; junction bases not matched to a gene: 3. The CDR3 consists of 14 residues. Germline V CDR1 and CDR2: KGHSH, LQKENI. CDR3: CASSPQGADEKLFF. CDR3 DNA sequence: TGTGCCAGCTCACCCCAGGGGGCTGATGAAAAACTGTTTTTT.

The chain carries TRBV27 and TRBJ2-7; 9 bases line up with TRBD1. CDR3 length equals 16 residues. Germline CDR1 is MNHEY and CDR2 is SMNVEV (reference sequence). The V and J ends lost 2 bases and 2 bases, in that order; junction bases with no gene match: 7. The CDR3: CASSLPLGTGTYEQYF. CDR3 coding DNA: TGTGCCAGCAGTTTACCCCTCGGGACAGGGACCTACGAGCAGTACTTC.

This CDR3 reads CASRGQGQGKLFF. CDR3 coding DNA: TGTGCCAGTCGCGGACAGGGACAGGGAAAACTGTTTTTT. The chain has TRBV28 and TRBJ1-4; 9 positions agree with TRBD1. This CDR3 is built from 13 residues. From germline, CDR1 is MDHEN and CDR2 SYDVKM. J lost 10 bases, V lost 9 bases, and 9 bases had no gene match.

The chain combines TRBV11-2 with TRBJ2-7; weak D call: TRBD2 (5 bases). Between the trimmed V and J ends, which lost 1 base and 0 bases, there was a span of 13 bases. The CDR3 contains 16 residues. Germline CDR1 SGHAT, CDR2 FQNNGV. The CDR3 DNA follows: TGTGCCAGCAGCTTAGTGAGGGCCCCGAGCTCCTACGAGCAGTACTTC. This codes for CASSLVRAPSSYEQYF.

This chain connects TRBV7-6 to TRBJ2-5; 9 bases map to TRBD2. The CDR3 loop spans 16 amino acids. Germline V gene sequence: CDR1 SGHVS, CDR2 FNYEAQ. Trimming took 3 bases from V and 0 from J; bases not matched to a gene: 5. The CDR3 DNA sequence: TGTGCCAGCAGCTTGGGGGCTAGCGGGAACCAAGAGACCCAGTACTTC. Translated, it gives CASSLGASGNQETQYF.

The CDR3 spells CSVRTAEYGYTF. The CDR3 coding sequence is TGCAGCGTTCGGACAGCCGAATATGGCTACACCTTC. V and J are TRBV29-1 and TRBJ1-2; D perhaps matches TRBD1 (6 bases). The germline V gene has CDR1 SQVTM and CDR2 ANQGSEA. This CDR3 is built from 12 residues. V was pared by 5 bases and J by 5 bases, with 12 bases between.

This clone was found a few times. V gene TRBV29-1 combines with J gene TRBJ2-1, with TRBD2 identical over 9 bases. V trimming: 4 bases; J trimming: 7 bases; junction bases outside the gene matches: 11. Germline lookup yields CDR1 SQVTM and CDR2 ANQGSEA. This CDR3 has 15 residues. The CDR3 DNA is TGCAGCGTTGGTCTGGCGGGAGGGCCAGTTAATGAGCAGTTCTTC. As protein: CSVGLAGGPVNEQFF.

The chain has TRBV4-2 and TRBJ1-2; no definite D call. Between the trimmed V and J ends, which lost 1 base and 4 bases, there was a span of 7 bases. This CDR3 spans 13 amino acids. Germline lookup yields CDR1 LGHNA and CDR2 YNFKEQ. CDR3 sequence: CASSQVTVYGYTF. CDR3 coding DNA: TGTGCCAGCAGCCAAGTCACAGTCTATGGCTACACCTTC.

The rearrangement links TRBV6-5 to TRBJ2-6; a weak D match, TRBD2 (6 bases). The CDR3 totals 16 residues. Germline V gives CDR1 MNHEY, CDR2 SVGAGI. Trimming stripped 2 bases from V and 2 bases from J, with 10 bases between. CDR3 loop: CASSYIGGAGANVLTF. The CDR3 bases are TGTGCCAGCAGTTACATCGGAGGGGCTGGGGCCAACGTCCTGACTTTC.

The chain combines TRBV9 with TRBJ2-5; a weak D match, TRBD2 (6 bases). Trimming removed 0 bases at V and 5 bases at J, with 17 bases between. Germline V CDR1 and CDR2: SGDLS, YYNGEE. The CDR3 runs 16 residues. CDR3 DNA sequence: TGTGCCAGCAGCGTAGGAGGAGGGTGGCGCGGGGAGACCCAGTACTTC. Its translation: CASSVGGGWRGETQYF.